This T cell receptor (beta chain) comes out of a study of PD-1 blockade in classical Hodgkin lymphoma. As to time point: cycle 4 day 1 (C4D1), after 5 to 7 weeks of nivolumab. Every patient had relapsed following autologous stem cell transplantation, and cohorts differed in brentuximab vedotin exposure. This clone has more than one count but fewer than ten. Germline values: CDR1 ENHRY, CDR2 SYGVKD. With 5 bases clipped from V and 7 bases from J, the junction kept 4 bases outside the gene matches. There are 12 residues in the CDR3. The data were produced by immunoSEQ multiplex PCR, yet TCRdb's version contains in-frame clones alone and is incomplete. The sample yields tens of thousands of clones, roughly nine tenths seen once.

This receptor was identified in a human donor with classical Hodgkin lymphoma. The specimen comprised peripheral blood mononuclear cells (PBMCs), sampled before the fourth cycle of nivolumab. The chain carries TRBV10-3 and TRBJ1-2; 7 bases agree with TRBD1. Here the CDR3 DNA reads TGTGCCATCAGTCCAGGGGGTAGTGGCTACACCTTC. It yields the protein CAISPGGSGYTF.